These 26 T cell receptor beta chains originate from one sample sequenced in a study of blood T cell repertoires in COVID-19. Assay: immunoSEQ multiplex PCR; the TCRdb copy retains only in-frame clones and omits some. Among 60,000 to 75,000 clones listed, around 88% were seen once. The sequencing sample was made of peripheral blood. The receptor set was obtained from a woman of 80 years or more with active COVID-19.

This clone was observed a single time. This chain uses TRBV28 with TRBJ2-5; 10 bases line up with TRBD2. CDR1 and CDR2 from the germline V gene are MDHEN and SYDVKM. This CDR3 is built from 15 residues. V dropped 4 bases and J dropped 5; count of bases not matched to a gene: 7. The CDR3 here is CASSSSGGASETQYF. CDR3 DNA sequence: TGTGCCAGCAGTTCGAGCGGGGGGGCCTCGGAGACCCAGTACTTC. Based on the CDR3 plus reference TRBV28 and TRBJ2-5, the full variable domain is DVKVTQSSRYLVKRTGEKVFLECVQDMDHENMFWYRQDPGLGLRLIYFSYDVKMKEKGDIPEGYSVSREKKERFSLILESASTNQTSMYLCASSSSGGASETQYFGPGTRLLVL.

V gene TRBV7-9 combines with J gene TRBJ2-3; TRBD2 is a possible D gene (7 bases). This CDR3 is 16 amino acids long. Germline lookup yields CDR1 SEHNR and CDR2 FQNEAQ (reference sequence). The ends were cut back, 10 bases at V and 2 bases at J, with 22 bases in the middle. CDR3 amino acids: CAIPEAGALYTDTQYF. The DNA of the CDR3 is TGTGCCATCCCGGAGGCGGGGGCCCTTTACACAGATACGCAGTATTTT.

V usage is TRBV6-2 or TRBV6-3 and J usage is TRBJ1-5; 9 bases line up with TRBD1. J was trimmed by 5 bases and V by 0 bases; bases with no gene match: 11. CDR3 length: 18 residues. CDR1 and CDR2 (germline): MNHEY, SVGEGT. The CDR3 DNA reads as TGTGCCAGCAGTTACTCGCTAGACAGGGGGGGAACCGATCAGCCCCAGCATTTT. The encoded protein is CASSYSLDRGGTDQPQHF.

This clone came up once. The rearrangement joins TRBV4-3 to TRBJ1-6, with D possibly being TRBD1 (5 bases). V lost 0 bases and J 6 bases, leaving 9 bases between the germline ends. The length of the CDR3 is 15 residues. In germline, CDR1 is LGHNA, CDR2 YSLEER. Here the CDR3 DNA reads TGCGCCAGCAGCCAAGAGGGCAGGGTTAATTCACCCCTCCACTTT. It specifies CASSQEGRVNSPLHF.

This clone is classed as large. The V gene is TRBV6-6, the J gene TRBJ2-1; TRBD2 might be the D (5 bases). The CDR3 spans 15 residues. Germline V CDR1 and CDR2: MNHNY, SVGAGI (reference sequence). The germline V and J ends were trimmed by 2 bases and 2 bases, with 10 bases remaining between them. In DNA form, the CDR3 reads TGTGCCAGCAGTTACCCACTAGAAACCTACAATGAGCAGTTCTTC. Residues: CASSYPLETYNEQFF.

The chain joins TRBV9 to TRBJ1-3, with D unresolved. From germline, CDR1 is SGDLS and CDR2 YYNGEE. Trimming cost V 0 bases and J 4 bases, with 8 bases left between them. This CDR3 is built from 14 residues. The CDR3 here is CASSVDSSGNTIYF. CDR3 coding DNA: TGTGCCAGCAGCGTAGACTCATCAGGAAACACCATATATTTT.

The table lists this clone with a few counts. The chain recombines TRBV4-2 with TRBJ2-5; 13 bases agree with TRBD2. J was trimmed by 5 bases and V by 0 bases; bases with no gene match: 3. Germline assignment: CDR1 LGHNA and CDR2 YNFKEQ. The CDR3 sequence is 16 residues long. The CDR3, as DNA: TGTGCCAGCAGCCAAGAGGGACTAGCGGGGCGGGAGACCCAGTACTTC. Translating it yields CASSQEGLAGRETQYF.

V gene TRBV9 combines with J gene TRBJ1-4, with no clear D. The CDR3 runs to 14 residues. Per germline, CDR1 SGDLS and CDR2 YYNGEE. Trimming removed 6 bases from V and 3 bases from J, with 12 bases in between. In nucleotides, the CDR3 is TGTGCCAGCACTGAGAGTCCGGCTAATGAAAAACTGTTTTTT. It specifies CASTESPANEKLFF. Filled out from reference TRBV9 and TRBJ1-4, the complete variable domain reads DSGVTQTPKHLITATGQRVTLRCSPRSGDLSVYWYQQSLDQGLQFLIQYYNGEERAKGNILERFSAQQFPDLHSELNLSSLELGDSALYFCASTESPANEKLFFGSGTQLSVL.

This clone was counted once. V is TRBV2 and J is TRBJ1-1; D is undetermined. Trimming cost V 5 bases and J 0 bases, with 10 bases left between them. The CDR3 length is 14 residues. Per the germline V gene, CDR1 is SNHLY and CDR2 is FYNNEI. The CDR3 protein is CASSSRSMNTEAFF. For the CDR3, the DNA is TGTGCCAGCAGTTCCCGCAGTATGAACACTGAAGCTTTCTTT.

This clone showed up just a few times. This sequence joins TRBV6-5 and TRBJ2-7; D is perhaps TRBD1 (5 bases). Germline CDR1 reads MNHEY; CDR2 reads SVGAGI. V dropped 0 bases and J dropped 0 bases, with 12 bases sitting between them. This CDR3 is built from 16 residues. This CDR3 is CASSYSVQVSSYEQYF. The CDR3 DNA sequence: TGTGCCAGCAGTTACTCGGTACAGGTGAGCTCCTACGAGCAGTACTTC.

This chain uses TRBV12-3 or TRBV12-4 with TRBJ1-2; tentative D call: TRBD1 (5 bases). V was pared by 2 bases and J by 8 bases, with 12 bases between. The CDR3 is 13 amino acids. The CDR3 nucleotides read TGTGCCAGCAGTTTAAGGGGTGCTACCGGCTACACCTTC. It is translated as CASSLRGATGYTF.

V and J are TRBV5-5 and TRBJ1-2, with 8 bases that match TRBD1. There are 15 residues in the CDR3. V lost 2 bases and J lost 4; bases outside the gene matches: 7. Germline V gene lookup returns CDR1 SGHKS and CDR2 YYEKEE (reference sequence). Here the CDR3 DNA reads TGTGCCAGCAGCTTTCCCGGGACAGGATTCTATGGCTACACCTTC. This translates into CASSFPGTGFYGYTF. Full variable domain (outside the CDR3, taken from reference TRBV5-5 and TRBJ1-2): DAGVTQSPTHLIKTRGQQVTLRCSPISGHKSVSWYQQVLGQGPQFIFQYYEKEERGRGNFPDRFSARQFPNYSSELNVNALLLGDSALYLCASSFPGTGFYGYTFGSGTRLTVV.

This chain's CDR3 is CASSLAPGQNYKNIQYF. CDR3 coding DNA: TGTGCCAGCAGCTTAGCTCCGGGACAAAACTACAAAAACATTCAGTACTTC. V gene TRBV7-8 combines with J gene TRBJ2-4, with D maybe TRBD1 (6 bases). CDR3 size: 17 residues. V was cut by 0 bases and J by 3 bases, with 15 bases left in between. Germline values: CDR1 SGHVS, CDR2 FQNEAQ.

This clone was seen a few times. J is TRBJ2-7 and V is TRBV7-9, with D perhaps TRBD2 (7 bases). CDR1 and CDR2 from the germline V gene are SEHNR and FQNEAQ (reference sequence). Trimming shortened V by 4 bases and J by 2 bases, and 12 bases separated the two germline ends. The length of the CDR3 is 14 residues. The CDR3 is CASSSRGGTYEQYF. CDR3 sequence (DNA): TGTGCCAGCAGCTCTAGGGGGGGCACCTACGAGCAGTACTTC.

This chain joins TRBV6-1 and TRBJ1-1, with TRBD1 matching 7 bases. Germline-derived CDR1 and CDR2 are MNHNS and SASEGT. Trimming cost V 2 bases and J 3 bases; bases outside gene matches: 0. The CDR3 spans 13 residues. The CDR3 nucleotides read TGTGCCAGCAGTGAAAGGGGGCACACTGAAGCTTTCTTT. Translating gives CASSERGHTEAFF.

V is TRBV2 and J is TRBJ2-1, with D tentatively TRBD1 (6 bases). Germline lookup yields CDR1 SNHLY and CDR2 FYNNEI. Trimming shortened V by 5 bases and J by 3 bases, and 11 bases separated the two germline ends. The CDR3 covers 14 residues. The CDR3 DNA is TGTGCCAGCAGTTCCCCGGGACACTACAATGAGCAGTTCTTC. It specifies CASSSPGHYNEQFF.

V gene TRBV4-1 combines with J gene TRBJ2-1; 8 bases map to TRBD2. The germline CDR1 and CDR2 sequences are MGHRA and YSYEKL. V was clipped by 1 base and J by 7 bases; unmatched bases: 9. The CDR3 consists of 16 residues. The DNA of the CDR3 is TGCGCCAGCAGCCAAGGAGAACGGGGGGGCCAGAATGAGCAGTTCTTC. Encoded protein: CASSQGERGGQNEQFF.

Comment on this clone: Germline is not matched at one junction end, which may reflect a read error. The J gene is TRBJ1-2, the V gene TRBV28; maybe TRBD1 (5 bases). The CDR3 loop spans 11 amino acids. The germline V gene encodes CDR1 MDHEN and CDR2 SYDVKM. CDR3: CASSWDRDSFF. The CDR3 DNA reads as TGTGCCAGCAGCTGGGACCGGGACTCCTTCTTC.

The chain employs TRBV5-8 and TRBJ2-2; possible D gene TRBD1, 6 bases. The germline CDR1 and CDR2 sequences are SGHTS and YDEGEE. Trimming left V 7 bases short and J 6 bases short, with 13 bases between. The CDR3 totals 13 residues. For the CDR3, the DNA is TGTGCCAGCTCATACAGGGTGGCCGGGGAGCTGTTTTTT. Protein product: CASSYRVAGELFF.

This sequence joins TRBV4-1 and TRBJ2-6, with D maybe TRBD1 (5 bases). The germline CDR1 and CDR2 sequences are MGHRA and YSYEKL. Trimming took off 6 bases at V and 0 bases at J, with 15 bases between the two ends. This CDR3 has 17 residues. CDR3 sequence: CASSRGSPYSGANVLTF. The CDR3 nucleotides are TGCGCCAGCAGTAGGGGCAGCCCGTACTCTGGGGCCAACGTCCTGACTTTC.

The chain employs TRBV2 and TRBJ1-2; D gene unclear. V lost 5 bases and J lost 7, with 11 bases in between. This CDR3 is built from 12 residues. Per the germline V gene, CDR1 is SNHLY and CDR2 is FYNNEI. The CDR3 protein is CASSPMSGGYTF. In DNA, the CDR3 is TGTGCCAGCAGTCCTATGAGCGGTGGCTACACCTTC. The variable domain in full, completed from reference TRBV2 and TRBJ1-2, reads EPEVTQTPSHQVTQMGQEVILRCVPISNHLYFYWYRQILGQKVEFLVSFYNNEISEKSEIFDDQFSVERPDGSNFTLKIRSTKLEDSAMYFCASSPMSGGYTFGSGTRLTVV.

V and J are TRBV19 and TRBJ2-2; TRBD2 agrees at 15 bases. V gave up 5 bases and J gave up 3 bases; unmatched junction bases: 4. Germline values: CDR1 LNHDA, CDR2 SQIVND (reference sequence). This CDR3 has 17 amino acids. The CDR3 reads CASSSWTSGGDTGELFF. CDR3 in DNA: TGTGCCAGTAGTTCTTGGACTAGCGGGGGGGACACCGGGGAGCTGTTTTTT.

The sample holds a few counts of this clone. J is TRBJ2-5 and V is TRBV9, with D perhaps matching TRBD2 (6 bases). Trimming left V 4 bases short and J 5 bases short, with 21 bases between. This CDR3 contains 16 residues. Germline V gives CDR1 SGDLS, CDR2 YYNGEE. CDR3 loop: CASSPSGTSSGETQYF. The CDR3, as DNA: TGTGCCAGCAGCCCCTCGGGGACTTCCTCCGGGGAGACCCAGTACTTC.

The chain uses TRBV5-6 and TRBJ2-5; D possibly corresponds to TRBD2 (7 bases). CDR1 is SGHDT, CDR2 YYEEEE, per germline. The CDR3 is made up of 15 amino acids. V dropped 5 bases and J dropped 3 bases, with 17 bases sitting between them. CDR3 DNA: TGTGCCAGCAGGATGCTCGGGGGGCTGGAAGAGACCCAGTACTTC. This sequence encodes CASRMLGGLEETQYF.

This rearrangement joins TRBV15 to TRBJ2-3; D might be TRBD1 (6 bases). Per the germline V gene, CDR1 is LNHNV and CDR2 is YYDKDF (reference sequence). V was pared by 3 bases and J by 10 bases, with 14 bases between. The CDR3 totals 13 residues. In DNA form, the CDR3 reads TGTGCCACCAGCAGCGCAAAAGGGGGTCCGCAGTATTTT. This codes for CATSSAKGGPQYF. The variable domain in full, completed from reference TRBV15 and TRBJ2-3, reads DAMVIQNPRYQVTQFGKPVTLSCSQTLNHNVMYWYQQKSSQAPKLLFHYYDKDFNNEADTPDNFQSRRPNTSFCFLDIRSPGLGDTAMYLCATSSAKGGPQYFGPGTRLTVL.

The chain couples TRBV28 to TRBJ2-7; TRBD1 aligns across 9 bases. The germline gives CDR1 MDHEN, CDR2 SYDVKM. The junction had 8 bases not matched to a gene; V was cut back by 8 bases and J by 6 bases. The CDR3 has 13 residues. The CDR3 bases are TGTGCCAGCCGCTCCGGGACAGGGTCCGAGCAGTACTTC. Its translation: CASRSGTGSEQYF.